Listed below are T cell receptor beta chains from one sample, sequenced in a study of early T cells in non-severe SARS-CoV-2 infection. Each CDR3 protein gets one entry after TCRdb re-called the 5' RACE reads with MiXCR. Of around 55,000 distinct CDR3 sequences in the sample, around 13% are singletons; the top ten hold about 1.4%. The sequenced sample was whole blood. The receptors come from an adult who was a healthcare worker with PCR-confirmed SARS-CoV-2 infection or an uninfected control (not recorded which). Each CDR3 is given with its conserved first and last residue. The order of the fields is D gene, J gene, V gene, clone size, CDR3 DNA, CDR3 protein. D genes are given only for firm matches. Not every row has a clone size; where given, it reads once, few, many or a size class.

D: -; J: TRBJ2-3; V: TRBV6-6; size: many; DNA: TGTGCCAGCAGACTCCTCTTGGTCACAGATACGCAGTATTTT; CDR3: CASRLLLVTDTQYF
D: TRBD1; J: TRBJ2-1; V: TRBV27; size: -; DNA: TGTGCCAGCAGTCAAGACAGGGGCTACTACAATGAGCAGTTCTTC; CDR3: CASSQDRGYYNEQFF
D: TRBD1; J: TRBJ2-7; V: TRBV20-1; size: -; DNA: TGCAGTGCTAGACGGACAGGGACCTCCTACGAGCAGTACTTC; CDR3: CSARRTGTSYEQYF
D: TRBD1; J: TRBJ1-2; V: TRBV19; size: many; DNA: TGTGCCAGTAGTATATTCGACAGGGACGACTATGGCTACACCTTC; CDR3: CASSIFDRDDYGYTF
D: -; J: TRBJ1-2; V: TRBV5-6; size: many; DNA: TGTGCCAGCAGCTTGGCCGTGATAAGTAACTATGGCTACACCTTC; CDR3: CASSLAVISNYGYTF
D: TRBD2; J: TRBJ2-1; V: TRBV20-1; size: many; DNA: TGCAGTGCCCCGACTAGCGGGGGGTTGGATGAGCAGTTCTTC; CDR3: CSAPTSGGLDEQFF
D: TRBD2; J: TRBJ2-5; V: TRBV12-3/TRBV12-4; size: many; DNA: TGTGCCAGCAGTTTAGTAGGGAGGGACGGGGCCCAGTACTTC; CDR3: CASSLVGRDGAQYF
D: TRBD1; J: TRBJ2-7; V: TRBV29-1; size: -; DNA: TGCAGCGTCACCCCGGGACAGGGGGACGAGCAGTACTTC; CDR3: CSVTPGQGDEQYF
D: -; J: TRBJ2-1; V: TRBV7-9; size: -; DNA: TGTGCCAGCAGCTTCTCGGTCGGCAATGAGCAGTTCTTC; CDR3: CASSFSVGNEQFF
D: -; J: TRBJ1-2; V: TRBV29-1; size: -; DNA: TGCAGCGCGGCGGCTAACTATGGCTACACCTTC; CDR3: CSAAANYGYTF
D: TRBD1; J: TRBJ1-5; V: TRBV23-1; size: -; DNA: TGCGCCAGCAGTCAATCGGGGACAGATAGCAATCAGCCCCAGCATTTT; CDR3: CASSQSGTDSNQPQHF
D: TRBD2; J: TRBJ2-7; V: TRBV20-1; size: -; DNA: TGCAGTGCTAGAGCACTAGCGGGGGGACCCTACGAGCAGTACTTC; CDR3: CSARALAGGPYEQYF
D: -; J: TRBJ2-3; V: TRBV12-3/TRBV12-4; size: few; DNA: TGTGCCAGCAGTTTAGGGGCAGATACGCAGTATTTT; CDR3: CASSLGADTQYF
D: -; J: TRBJ1-2; V: TRBV29-1; size: -; DNA: TGCAGCGTTGTCCTCCGGGGGGGCTATGGCTACACCTTC; CDR3: CSVVLRGGYGYTF
D: TRBD2; J: TRBJ2-5; V: TRBV27; size: few; DNA: TGTGCCAGCAGTTTGGCTAGCGGGCGGTCGCAAGAGACCCAGTACTTC; CDR3: CASSLASGRSQETQYF